A selection of T cell receptor beta chains follows, all from one sample in a study of cytomegalovirus exposure and HLA in healthy donors. Some clones are missing from TCRdb's copy, which holds only in-frame ones; the method was immunoSEQ multiplex PCR. The data hold about 160,000 clones, with 75% to 90% observed a single time. Material: PBMCs. These receptors were obtained from a woman between 18 and 30 years old in good health and CMV-seronegative. The CDR3 runs from the conserved cysteine through the conserved F or W. The D gene is left open where the match is weak. The size field is filled for only some rows; it gives once, few, many or a size class.

CDR3 DNA	CDR3 protein	clone size	J gene	V gene	D gene
TGTGCCTGGAGTTCCGGAGCGGGGGGCCTCTACGAGCAGTACTTC	CAWSSGAGGLYEQYF	once	TRBJ2-7	TRBV30	TRBD2
TGTGCCTGGAGTGATCTCTCTGGGGCCAACGTCCTGACTTTC	CAWSDLSGANVLTF	.	TRBJ2-6	TRBV30	.
TGTGCCAGCAGTTCAGGGGTAGTGCGGTACTTC	CASSSGVVRYF	.	TRBJ2-7	TRBV6-6	.
TGTGCCAGCAGCCAGTCGGACAAAAACTATGGCTACACCTTC	CASSQSDKNYGYTF	.	TRBJ1-2	TRBV4-2	.
TGTGCCAGTAGTTTAGAACAGGGATACGGCTACACCTTC	CASSLEQGYGYTF	.	TRBJ1-2	TRBV19	.
TGTGCCAGCAGTTACTCGAGAAGGAACACTGAAGCTTTCTTT	CASSYSRRNTEAFF	.	TRBJ1-1	TRBV6-5	.
TGCGCCAGCAGCTCACTCAGGGGTCCGGATACGCAGTATTTT	CASSSLRGPDTQYF	.	TRBJ2-3	TRBV5-1	.
TGTGCCAGCAGCTTCATAGGGAGCTCCTACGAGCAGTACTTC	CASSFIGSSYEQYF	.	TRBJ2-7	TRBV5-6	.
TGTGCCAGCAGCCCTCGATTTGGGAGATATCAAAGCTCTAGCACAGATACGCAGTATTTT	CASSPRFGRYQSSSTDTQYF	.	TRBJ2-3	TRBV13	.
TGTGCCAGCTCACCAGACTTCACTGAAGCTTTCTTT	CASSPDFTEAFF	.	TRBJ1-1	TRBV18	.
TGTGCCAGCAGCTTAGAGACTAGCGGGAGGTACTACGAGCAGTACTTC	CASSLETSGRYYEQYF	.	TRBJ2-7	TRBV5-6	TRBD2
TGTGCCAGCAGCTTAAGCTCTATCGGCTACACCTTC	CASSLSSIGYTF	.	TRBJ1-2	TRBV7-9	.
TGTGCCAGCAGTTACGGGGGCGGGGGCTACACCTTC	CASSYGGGGYTF	.	TRBJ1-2	TRBV6-5	.
TGTGCCAGCAGTTCCGACAAGAAATATGGCTACACCTTC	CASSSDKKYGYTF	few	TRBJ1-2	TRBV2	.
TGCGCCAGCAGCTCCGGCGGTTTAGCGGGAGTCGGGGGAGAGACCCAGTACTTC	CASSSGGLAGVGGETQYF	once	TRBJ2-5	TRBV5-1	TRBD2
TGTGCTAGTGGCCAAGCAACCGGGAGCTCCTACAATGAGCAGTTCTTC	CASGQATGSSYNEQFF	.	TRBJ2-1	TRBV12-5	.
TGCAGCGCCGAAGCACTCTCCTACAATGAGCAGTTCTTC	CSAEALSYNEQFF	.	TRBJ2-1	TRBV29-1	.
TGTGCCAGTTCGGGACAGGGGCCCAAAAACATTCAGTACTTC	CASSGQGPKNIQYF	.	TRBJ2-4	TRBV19	TRBD1
TGTGCCTGGAGTGTACTCGCTGAAGCTTTCTTT	CAWSVLAEAFF	.	TRBJ1-1	TRBV30	.
TGTGCCAGCAAGGCGGGGGCGACGACCCGCACAGATACGCAGTATTTT	CASKAGATTRTDTQYF	.	TRBJ2-3	TRBV19	.
TGCGCCAGCAGCCAGGACAGGGGTCCCTACATCGACGAGCAGTACTTC	CASSQDRGPYIDEQYF	.	TRBJ2-7	TRBV4-3	TRBD1